This T cell receptor (beta chain) came from a study of blood T cells in healthy people across ages. As for the study in general: About one barcoded beta molecule was captured per two T cells (by template switching). Findings of the study overall: PBMCs went unsorted, and a conclusive naive versus antigen-experienced comparison was therefore prevented.

A second roughly 6 to 12 cycle PCR used barcoded and J-beta primers. Per sample, CDR3-containing paired-end reads numbered at least 3 million. TCRdb reanalysed the 5' RACE reads using MiXCR and keeps one entry per CDR3 protein. The table has around 900,000 distinct CDR3 sequences, less than 35% seen once; the top ten hold 17%. To note about this clonotype: Its antigen is undetermined. This may be a read error: a much more frequent sequence differs by one nucleotide.

Germline V gives CDR1 DFQATT, CDR2 SNEGSKA (reference sequence). Trimming removed 6 bases from V and 11 bases from J, with 25 bases in between. The CDR3 is made up of 14 amino acids. There were at least 5 micrograms of total RNA extracted from every sample. V and J are TRBV20-1 and TRBJ2-5; D may be TRBD1 (6 bases). This TCR came from a woman aged 80 or over in good health. The sequencing input was blood. The CDR3 sequence: CSAKSLKGDNEQYF. CDR3 DNA sequence: TGCAGTGCCAAGTCCTTAAAGGGGGACAATGAGCAGTACTTC.